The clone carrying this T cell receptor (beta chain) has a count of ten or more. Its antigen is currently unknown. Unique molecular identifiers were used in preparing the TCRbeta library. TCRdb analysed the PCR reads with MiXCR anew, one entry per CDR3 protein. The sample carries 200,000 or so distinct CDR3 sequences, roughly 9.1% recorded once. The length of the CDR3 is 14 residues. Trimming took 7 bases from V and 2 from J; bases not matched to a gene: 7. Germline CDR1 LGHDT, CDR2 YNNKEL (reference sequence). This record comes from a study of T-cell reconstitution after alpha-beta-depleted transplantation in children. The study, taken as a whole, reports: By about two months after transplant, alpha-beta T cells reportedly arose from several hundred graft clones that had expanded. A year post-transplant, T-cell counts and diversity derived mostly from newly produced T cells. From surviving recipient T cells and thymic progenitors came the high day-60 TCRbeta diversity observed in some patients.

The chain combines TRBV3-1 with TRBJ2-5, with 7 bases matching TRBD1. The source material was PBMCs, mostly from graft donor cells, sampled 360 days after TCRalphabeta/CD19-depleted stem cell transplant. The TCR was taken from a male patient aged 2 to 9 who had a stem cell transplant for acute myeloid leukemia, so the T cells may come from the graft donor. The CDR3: CASNPRDRQETQYF. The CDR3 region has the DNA TGTGCCAGCAACCCCCGGGACAGACAAGAGACCCAGTACTTC.